Presented here are 23 T cell receptor beta chains from one specimen sequenced in a study of T-cell memory formation after mild COVID-19. TCRdb redid the calling of the 5' RACE reads with MiXCR, one entry per CDR3 protein. Of 530,000 or so distinct CDR3 sequences listed, around 15% are singletons. Sequenced sample: PBMCs or a T cell subset sorted from them (not recorded which). The source of these receptors is an adult woman who had mild COVID-19 (a few samples of this study predate the infection). Cell type and time point are not known.

The chain has TRBV7-6 and TRBJ2-3, with D possibly matching TRBD1 (5 bases). CDR1 and CDR2 (germline): SGHVS, FNYEAQ. The CDR3 has 13 residues. V lost 4 bases, J lost 6 bases, and 11 bases lay in between. DNA for the CDR3: TGTGCCAGCAGCTCACTAAGACAGGATACGCAGTATTTT. Translated, it gives CASSSLRQDTQYF.

The chain joins TRBV6-2 or TRBV6-3 to TRBJ2-7; the D gene is possibly TRBD2 (6 bases). CDR3 length: 15 residues. Germline CDR1 MNHEY, CDR2 SVGEGT. V dropped 5 bases and J dropped 2 bases, with 16 bases sitting between them. CDR3 sequence reads: CASSGGLEKAYEQYF. CDR3 DNA: TGTGCCAGCAGTGGGGGACTCGAAAAAGCCTACGAGCAGTACTTC.

This clonotype was found a few times. J is TRBJ1-1 and V is TRBV27, with D uncertain. CDR3 size: 12 residues. Trimming shortened V by 6 bases and J by 11 bases, and 16 bases separated the two germline ends. Looked up from germline, CDR1 is MNHEY and CDR2 is SMNVEV (reference sequence). CDR3 loop: CASSHVWGEAFF. The CDR3 bases are TGTGCCAGCAGCCACGTGTGGGGTGAGGCTTTCTTT.

This clonotype has more than one count but fewer than ten. The gene calls are TRBV7-2 and TRBJ1-1; D gene uncertain. The V and J ends lost 5 bases and 8 bases respectively, with 12 bases between them. The CDR3 covers 12 residues. The V gene's germline CDR1 is SGHTA and CDR2 FQGNSA. The CDR3: CASSPRGGEAFF. CDR3 DNA sequence: TGTGCCAGCAGCCCCCGCGGAGGGGAAGCTTTCTTT.

This clonotype came up a few times. Sequence at one end of the junction differs from germline and may be a read error. V usage is TRBV15 and J usage is TRBJ2-3; D call uncertain. Germline-derived CDR1 and CDR2 are LNHNV and YYDKDF (reference sequence). There are 14 residues in the CDR3. CDR3 coding DNA: TGTGCCACCAGCAGAGAGTATACCGTGAAAGAGCTCCGTTTT. This sequence encodes CATSREYTVKELRF.

The V call is TRBV5-1, the J call TRBJ2-1; 8 bases align to TRBD2. V dropped 4 bases and J dropped 0; count of bases not matched to a gene: 3. The CDR3 loop spans 15 amino acids. Germline assignment: CDR1 SGHRS and CDR2 YFSETQ. CDR3 protein: CASSIREGSYNEQFF. In nucleotides, the CDR3 is TGCGCCAGCAGCATTCGGGAGGGCTCCTACAATGAGCAGTTCTTC. Combining the CDR3 with reference TRBV5-1 and TRBJ2-1 gives the whole variable domain KAGVTQTPRYLIKTRGQQVTLSCSPISGHRSVSWYQQTPGQGLQFLFEYFSETQRNKGNFPGRFSGRQFSNSRSEMNVSTLELGDSALYLCASSIREGSYNEQFFGPGTRLTVL.

The genes are TRBV7-9 and TRBJ1-2; tentative D call: TRBD1 (5 bases). The CDR3 loop spans 14 amino acids. In germline, CDR1 is SEHNR, CDR2 FQNEAQ (reference sequence). V was cut by 5 bases and J by 5 bases, with 15 bases left in between. CDR3 in amino acids: CASSQIQGGYGYTF. The CDR3 region has the DNA TGTGCCAGCAGCCAGATCCAGGGAGGTTATGGCTACACCTTC. Full variable domain (outside the CDR3, taken from reference TRBV7-9 and TRBJ1-2): DTGVSQNPRHKITKRGQNVTFRCDPISEHNRLYWYRQTLGQGPEFLTYFQNEAQLEKSRLLSDRFSAERPKGSFSTLEIQRTEQGDSAMYLCASSQIQGGYGYTFGSGTRLTVV.

Only a few counts were recorded for this clonotype. J is TRBJ2-2 and V is TRBV15; D is unclear. Germline V gene data show CDR1 as LNHNV and CDR2 as YYDKDF (reference sequence). Trimming took 1 base from V and 4 from J, leaving 10 bases between them. The CDR3 consists of 15 residues. The chain's CDR3 is CATSRGTTGTGELFF. CDR3 sequence (DNA): TGTGCCACCAGCAGAGGGACGACGGGCACCGGGGAGCTGTTTTTT.

This sequence joins TRBV12-3 or TRBV12-4 and TRBJ1-2; TRBD1 matches at 9 bases. The CDR3 spans 16 residues. J lost 7 bases, V lost 8 bases, and 17 bases had no gene match. CDR3 bases: TGTGCCAGCGCCAGATCCGGGACAGGGACGTTCTTTGGCTACACCTTC. Its protein is CASARSGTGTFFGYTF.

The V call is TRBV27, the J call TRBJ2-7; D is possibly TRBD1 (5 bases). The V end was cut by 5 bases, the J end by 4 bases, with 21 bases between. The CDR3 runs to 16 residues. CDR1 is MNHEY and CDR2 is SMNVEV in the germline V gene (reference sequence). The CDR3 sequence is CASSLKIPRTSYEQYF. Written as DNA, the CDR3 is TGTGCCAGCAGTCTAAAAATACCTAGGACAAGTTACGAGCAGTACTTC.

This clonotype was seen only a few times. The J gene is TRBJ1-2, the V gene TRBV18; D gene uncertain. CDR1 is KGHSH and CDR2 is LQKENI in the germline V gene. The CDR3 loop spans 13 amino acids. V was shortened by 1 base and J by 3 bases, with 6 bases between the two germline ends. The CDR3: CASSPQGYYGYTF. CDR3 nucleotides: TGTGCCAGCTCACCACAGGGATACTATGGCTACACCTTC.

This clonotype has a count of ten or more. V is TRBV9 and J is TRBJ2-7; D is possibly TRBD1 (6 bases). The CDR3 has 14 residues. Germline V lookup: CDR1 SGDLS, CDR2 YYNGEE. Trimming cost V 0 bases and J 2 bases, with 9 bases left between them. CDR3 nucleotide sequence: TGTGCCAGCAGCGTAGAGGACAGCCCCTACGAGCAGTACTTC. Its protein product is CASSVEDSPYEQYF.

This chain connects TRBV7-3 to TRBJ1-1; 7 nucleotides match TRBD1. Trimming cost V 5 bases and J 5 bases; bases outside gene matches: 11. Per the germline V gene, CDR1 is SGHTA and CDR2 is FQGTGA. The CDR3 has 15 residues. This CDR3 is CASSPRQGRGTEAFF. The CDR3 region has the DNA TGTGCCAGCAGCCCCCGACAGGGCCGAGGGACTGAAGCTTTCTTT. The full variable domain, completed using reference TRBV7-3 and TRBJ1-1, is GAGVSQTPSNKVTEKGKYVELRCDPISGHTALYWYRQSLGQGPEFLIYFQGTGAADDSGLPNDRFFAVRPEGSVSTLKIQRTERGDSAVYLCASSPRQGRGTEAFFGQGTRLTVV.

The chain employs TRBV5-1 and TRBJ2-7, with D possibly matching TRBD1 (6 bases). In germline, CDR1 is SGHRS, CDR2 YFSETQ. The CDR3 length is 16 residues. V lost 0 bases, J lost 0 bases, and 13 bases lay in between. The CDR3 spells CASSLEPRGSSYEQYF. CDR3 DNA: TGCGCCAGCAGCTTGGAGCCCAGGGGTAGCTCCTACGAGCAGTACTTC. Using reference TRBV5-1 and TRBJ2-7 for the parts outside the CDR3, the full variable domain is KAGVTQTPRYLIKTRGQQVTLSCSPISGHRSVSWYQQTPGQGLQFLFEYFSETQRNKGNFPGRFSGRQFSNSRSEMNVSTLELGDSALYLCASSLEPRGSSYEQYFGPGTRLTVT.

A few counts support this clonotype. The chain recombines TRBV11-3 with TRBJ2-7; 10 nucleotides match TRBD1. Germline V lookup: CDR1 SGHNT, CDR2 YENEEA. The CDR3 is made up of 14 amino acids. V shed 5 bases and J 7 bases; nucleotides not matched to a gene: 8. DNA of the CDR3: TGTGCCAGCAGCGAGACAGGGGGCGCGTGGGAGCAGTACTTC. Its protein is CASSETGGAWEQYF.

This clonotype was detected only a few times. The J gene is TRBJ1-2, the V gene TRBV12-3 or TRBV12-4; no reliable D call. This CDR3 contains 11 residues. Trimming stripped 4 bases from V and 5 bases from J, with 5 bases between. CDR3 sequence reads: CASSSRYGYTF. The CDR3 DNA reads as TGTGCCAGCAGTTCCCGTTATGGCTACACCTTC.

The chain links TRBV7-2 to TRBJ1-1; TRBD1 might be the D (6 bases). Trimming removed 1 base from V and 3 bases from J, with 12 bases in between. CDR1 is SGHTA, CDR2 FQGNSA, per germline. This CDR3 contains 15 residues. CDR3 in amino acids: CASSLDHRDDTEAFF. CDR3 coding DNA: TGTGCCAGCAGCTTAGATCACAGGGACGACACTGAAGCTTTCTTT. Full variable domain (rest looked up from reference TRBV7-2 and TRBJ1-1): GAGVSQSPSNKVTEKGKDVELRCDPISGHTALYWYRQSLGQGLEFLIYFQGNSAPDKSGLPSDRFSAERTGGSVSTLTIQRTQQEDSAVYLCASSLDHRDDTEAFFGQGTRLTVV.

This clonotype was observed a handful of times. This chain connects TRBV11-2 to TRBJ2-7; D might be TRBD1 (6 bases). The CDR3 consists of 14 residues. CDR1 is SGHAT, CDR2 FQNNGV, per germline. With 3 bases removed from V and 3 bases from J, the gap between germline ends came to 12 bases. The CDR3 is CASSLGASGYEQYF. CDR3 nucleotide sequence: TGTGCCAGCAGCTTGGGGGCATCAGGCTACGAGCAGTACTTC.

This clonotype appeared a single time. This chain joins TRBV9 and TRBJ2-5; 9 bases map to TRBD1. CDR3 size: 13 residues. The V gene's germline CDR1 is SGDLS and CDR2 YYNGEE. V gave up 8 bases and J gave up 5 bases; unmatched junction bases: 7. The CDR3 DNA sequence: TGTGCCAGTGGAGCCGGGACAGGGGAGACCCAGTACTTC. This encodes CASGAGTGETQYF.

The chain uses TRBV7-9 and TRBJ2-1; unclear D gene. Germline V lookup: CDR1 SEHNR, CDR2 FQNEAQ (reference sequence). V was trimmed by 3 bases and J by 9 bases, leaving 9 bases between them. The CDR3 extends over 12 amino acids. The CDR3 nucleotides read TGTGCCAGCAGCTTGGACCGTAGTGAGCAGTTCTTC. Residues: CASSLDRSEQFF.

This clonotype was observed at least ten times. The chain couples TRBV7-9 to TRBJ1-1, with D maybe TRBD1 (5 bases). Germline values: CDR1 SEHNR, CDR2 FQNEAQ (reference sequence). The CDR3 totals 13 residues. V lost 3 bases and J 1 base, leaving 6 bases between the germline ends. The CDR3 DNA reads as TGTGCCAGCAGCTTTCAGGGGAACACTGAAGCTTTCTTT. It yields the protein CASSFQGNTEAFF.

This clonotype was picked up a small number of times. V and J are TRBV7-9 and TRBJ2-1; D is perhaps TRBD1 (6 bases). The V and J ends lost 8 bases and 8 bases respectively, with 16 bases between them. This CDR3 is 13 amino acids long. The germline CDR1 and CDR2 sequences are SEHNR and FQNEAQ (reference sequence). CDR3 sequence (DNA): TGTGCCAGCCCCGAGACAGGTCCCGATGAGCAGTTCTTC. Its protein product is CASPETGPDEQFF. Looking up the rest from reference TRBV7-9 and TRBJ2-1 gives the full variable domain: DTGVSQNPRHKITKRGQNVTFRCDPISEHNRLYWYRQTLGQGPEFLTYFQNEAQLEKSRLLSDRFSAERPKGSFSTLEIQRTEQGDSAMYLCASPETGPDEQFFGPGTRLTVL.

The table lists this clonotype with a few counts. The DNA for the CDR3 is TGTGCCAGCAGTTCCTTGACAGGGAACACAGATACGCAGTATTTT. Translated: CASSSLTGNTDTQYF. This chain connects TRBV6-5 to TRBJ2-3; 7 bases are a match to TRBD1. Germline values: CDR1 MNHEY, CDR2 SVGAGI. The CDR3 runs 15 residues. Trimming at V came to 4 bases and at J to 2 bases, leaving 6 bases not matched to a gene.